Listed here are 15 T cell receptor beta chains from one sample, sequenced in a study of CD8+ T cells in alopecia areata (dated by TCRdb to the late 2010s). Library method: the immunoSEQ multiplex PCR assay. RNA was extracted from all samples and reverse transcribed into cDNA, which served as template for TCR sequencing. In its TCRdb copy, this immuneACCESS table keeps in-frame sequences only and misses some clones. Where compared with another copy, unresolved V genes explain less than half of these, and the others have no known cause. In this sample the table shows 150,000 to 200,000 clones, more than 50% of which occur a single time. Approximately 0.97% of the sample is taken by the ten largest. The intended sense of this specimen's time point label: 24 weeks on oral tofacitinib. The meaning of the sample's treatment or condition label: oral pan-JAK inhibitor, 5-10 mg twice daily. The sequenced sample was CD4+ T cells sorted from blood, obtained at week 24, from a patient treated with tofacitinib. The receptors were gathered from a human donor with alopecia areata.

The chain joins TRBV5-6 to TRBJ2-1; the D is unclear. This CDR3 is 12 amino acids long. Germline V gene sequence: CDR1 SGHDT, CDR2 YYEEEE. Deletions cut 2 bases from V and 7 bases from J, with 7 bases between. The CDR3, as DNA: TGTGCCAGCAGCTTCCCCCCAAATGAGCAGTTCTTC. The encoded protein is CASSFPPNEQFF.

The genes are TRBV30 and TRBJ1-2; D is perhaps TRBD1 (6 bases). V was trimmed by 2 bases and J by 3 bases, leaving 13 bases between them. The CDR3 is 14 amino acids. Germline V CDR1 and CDR2: GTSNPN, SVGIG (reference sequence). CDR3 sequence (DNA): TGTGCCTGGAGTCCCAGGGACATCTACTATGGCTACACCTTC. Translated: CAWSPRDIYYGYTF.

J is TRBJ2-1 and V is TRBV9; 8 bases line up with TRBD2. CDR1 is SGDLS, CDR2 YYNGEE, per germline. This CDR3 is 15 amino acids long. With V trimmed by 3 bases and J by 9 bases, 11 bases remained unmatched. DNA of the CDR3: TGTGCCAGCAGCGCGCCCTGGCGGGGGGACGGTGAGCAGTTCTTC. Translating it yields CASSAPWRGDGEQFF.

This clone was counted only a few times. The chain has TRBV9 and TRBJ1-1; D perhaps matches TRBD1 (5 bases). V was shortened by 3 bases and J by 5 bases, with 11 bases between the two germline ends. Germline V gives CDR1 SGDLS, CDR2 YYNGEE. The CDR3 loop spans 13 amino acids. CDR3 protein: CASSAGTGTEAFF. DNA for the CDR3: TGTGCCAGCAGCGCAGGGACGGGGACTGAAGCTTTCTTT.

CDR3 nucleotide sequence: TGTGCCACCAGACAGGGCTCCAAAGCTTTCTTT. As protein: CATRQGSKAFF. This sequence joins TRBV27 and TRBJ1-1, with 7 bases aligning to TRBD1. The CDR3 sequence is 11 residues long. V trimming: 10 bases; J trimming: 9 bases; junction bases outside the gene matches: 8. The V gene's germline CDR1 is MNHEY and CDR2 SMNVEV (reference sequence).

A few counts support this clone. The V call is TRBV29-1, the J call TRBJ1-1, with a tentative D call TRBD1 (5 bases). The germline CDR1 and CDR2 sequences are SQVTM and ANQGSEA. The V gene lost 1 base and the J gene lost 6 bases, with 15 bases spanning the gap. The CDR3 has 14 amino acids. The DNA for the CDR3 is TGCAGCGTTGAAGCCTTCAGGGCTACCTCTGAAGCTTTCTTT. Its protein is CSVEAFRATSEAFF.

This clone was detected once. The rearrangement joins TRBV29-1 to TRBJ2-3; TRBD2 aligns across 10 bases. The germline CDR1 and CDR2 sequences are SQVTM and ANQGSEA. This CDR3 is built from 17 residues. Trimming removed 4 bases from V and 6 bases from J; junction bases left unmatched: 16. CDR3 sequence reads: CSVGISGGTFRADTQYF. The CDR3 DNA sequence: TGCAGCGTTGGGATTAGCGGGGGGACTTTCCGCGCGGATACGCAGTATTTT.

CDR3 DNA sequence: TGTGCCTGGACCGGGGCGGTACTCAATGAGCAGTTCTTC. Translating gives CAWTGAVLNEQFF. This rearrangement joins TRBV30 to TRBJ2-1; D may match TRBD1 or TRBD2 (5 bases each). Trimming took off 4 bases at V and 6 bases at J, with 13 bases between the two ends. The CDR3 has 13 amino acids. Germline V lookup: CDR1 GTSNPN, CDR2 SVGIG (reference sequence). Based on the CDR3 plus reference TRBV30 and TRBJ2-1, the full variable domain is SQTIHQWPATLVQPVGSPLSLECTVEGTSNPNLYWYRQAAGRGLQLLFYSVGIGQISSEVPQNLSASRPQDRQFILSSKKLLLSDSGFYLCAWTGAVLNEQFFGPGTRLTVL.

The chain recombines TRBV9 with TRBJ2-1; a weak D match, TRBD2 (6 bases). The CDR3 has 14 residues. Germline V gene lookup returns CDR1 SGDLS and CDR2 YYNGEE. Trimming took 2 bases from V and 4 from J, leaving 10 bases between them. The CDR3 DNA is TGTGCCAGCAGCGTTGCGGGGACTTACAATGAGCAGTTCTTC. Translated, it gives CASSVAGTYNEQFF.

The genes are TRBV4-1 and TRBJ2-3; no clear D gene. The CDR3 contains 15 residues. The V gene lost 0 bases and the J gene lost 0 bases, with 7 bases spanning the gap. The germline V gene encodes CDR1 MGHRA and CDR2 YSYEKL. CDR3 loop: CASSQDDSSTDTQYF. In DNA form, the CDR3 reads TGCGCCAGCAGCCAAGACGACTCTAGCACAGATACGCAGTATTTT.

The gene calls are TRBV29-1 and TRBJ2-2; D possibly uses TRBD1 or TRBD2 (6 bases each). CDR3 length equals 13 residues. Germline V gene sequence: CDR1 SQVTM, CDR2 ANQGSEA. V lost 7 bases and J lost 4, with 13 bases in between. In DNA form, the CDR3 reads TGCAGCGCAAGGGGGACTTTCACCGGGGAGCTGTTTTTT. Translating gives CSARGTFTGELFF.

The rearrangement links TRBV29-1 to TRBJ2-3, with a tentative D call TRBD1 (5 bases). The V end lost 7 bases, the J end lost 2 bases, and 19 bases lay between the germline ends. Germline CDR1 and CDR2: SQVTM and ANQGSEA. The CDR3 extends over 15 amino acids. CDR3 region: CSALQYRGPTDTQYF. The CDR3 bases are TGCAGCGCCCTCCAATATAGGGGTCCCACAGATACGCAGTATTTT.

This chain joins TRBV9 and TRBJ2-3; 9 bases are shared with TRBD2. Germline values: CDR1 SGDLS, CDR2 YYNGEE. CDR3 size: 16 residues. V lost 0 bases to trimming and J lost 8 bases; unmatched junction nucleotides: 10. CDR3 region: CASSVELAGGQGTQYF. The CDR3 bases are TGTGCCAGCAGCGTAGAGTTGGCGGGGGGGCAGGGTACGCAGTATTTT.

This clone was found a few times. The chain couples TRBV19 to TRBJ1-1; 9 positions agree with TRBD1. CDR3 length: 14 residues. Losses at the gene ends were 8 bases for V and 4 bases for J; bases not matched to a gene: 8. CDR1 and CDR2 from the germline V gene are LNHDA and SQIVND (reference sequence). CDR3 DNA: TGTGCCAGTTCTGATACAGGGGGCGTCACTGAAGCTTTCTTT. Protein sequence: CASSDTGGVTEAFF.

The chain is built from TRBV29-1 and TRBJ2-3; TRBD2 agrees at 8 bases. Trimming removed 4 bases from V and 1 base from J; junction bases left unmatched: 4. Germline values: CDR1 SQVTM, CDR2 ANQGSEA. The CDR3 has 14 residues. The CDR3 region has the DNA TGCAGCGTTGGGGGTAGCGGGGGCACAGATACGCAGTATTTT. It translates to CSVGGSGGTDTQYF.